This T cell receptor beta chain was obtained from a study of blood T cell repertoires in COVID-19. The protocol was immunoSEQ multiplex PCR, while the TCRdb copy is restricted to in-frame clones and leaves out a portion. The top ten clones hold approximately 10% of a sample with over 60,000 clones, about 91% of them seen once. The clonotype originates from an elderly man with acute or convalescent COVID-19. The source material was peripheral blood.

The CDR3 DNA is TGTGCCAGCAGTTGGACAGGGAACACTGAAGCTTTCTTT. Protein: CASSWTGNTEAFF. The chain has TRBV12-3 or TRBV12-4 and TRBJ1-1, with 7 bases aligning to TRBD1. The CDR3 is made up of 13 amino acids. J lost 1 base, V lost 4 bases, and 0 bases had no gene match.